Given below is one TCR beta chain in context. Its antigen is unidentified. Naive CD8 isolation took CD45RO-negative cells positively selected for CCR7 and excluded terminally differentiated effector memory CD45RA+ cells. This entry is derived from a study of shared clonotypes between healthy human individuals. General study results and limits: Naive subsets usually exceeded memory subsets in estimated richness.

The assay used deep level. Sequencing used immunoSEQ multiplex PCR; TCRdb keeps in-frame clones, though not all of them. This table holds hundreds of thousands of clones, 92% found once. The CDR3 spans 14 residues. Per the germline V gene, CDR1 is MGHRA and CDR2 is YSYEKL. V lost 2 bases to trimming and J lost 3 bases; unmatched junction nucleotides: 4. The rearrangement uses TRBV4-1 and TRBJ2-7; 7 positions agree with TRBD1. What was sequenced was naive CD8+ T cells sorted from blood. This TCR was sampled from a man aged 25 to 45 in good health. The CDR3 loop is CASSQNRDSYEQYF. As DNA, the CDR3 is TGCGCCAGCAGCCAAAACCGGGACAGCTACGAGCAGTACTTC.